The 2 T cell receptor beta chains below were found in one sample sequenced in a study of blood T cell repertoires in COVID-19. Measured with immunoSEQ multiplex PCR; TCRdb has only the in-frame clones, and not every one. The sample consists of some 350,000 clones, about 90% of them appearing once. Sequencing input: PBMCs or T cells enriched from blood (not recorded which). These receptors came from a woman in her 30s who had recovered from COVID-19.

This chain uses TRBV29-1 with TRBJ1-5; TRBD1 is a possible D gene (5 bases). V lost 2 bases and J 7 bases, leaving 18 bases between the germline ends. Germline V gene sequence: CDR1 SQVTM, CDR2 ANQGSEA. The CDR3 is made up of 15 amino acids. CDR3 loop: CSVELVGQTGQPQHF. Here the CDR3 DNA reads TGCAGCGTTGAACTGGTGGGGCAGACCGGGCAGCCCCAGCATTTT.

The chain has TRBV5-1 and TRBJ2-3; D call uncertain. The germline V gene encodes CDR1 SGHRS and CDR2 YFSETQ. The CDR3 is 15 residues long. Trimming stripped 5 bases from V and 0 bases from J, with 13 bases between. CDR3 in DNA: TGCGCCAGCAGGACAAACCCAGATAGCACAGATACGCAGTATTTT. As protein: CASRTNPDSTDTQYF.